This T cell receptor beta chain was recorded in a study of blood T cells in healthy people across ages. Through a sample-barcoded 5' primer and a J-beta primer mix, a second PCR was run for roughly 6 to 11 cycles. TCRdb re-analysed the 5' RACE reads in MiXCR, keeping a single row per CDR3 protein. The sample has about 730,000 distinct CDR3 sequences, roughly 45% seen once; the top ten hold 20% to 25%. Trimming removed 0 bases at V and 3 bases at J, with 15 bases between. Germline loops: CDR1 SGHRS, CDR2 YFSETQ. CDR3 size: 16 residues. Sequencing was carried out using blood. The genes are TRBV5-1 and TRBJ1-1; a possible D gene is TRBD1 (6 bases). This TCR was recovered from a woman aged 60-70 years in good health. The CDR3 DNA follows: TGCGCCAGCAGCTTGGGTAGGGGGGCTGTGTACACTGAAGCTTTCTTT. This sequence encodes CASSLGRGAVYTEAFF.